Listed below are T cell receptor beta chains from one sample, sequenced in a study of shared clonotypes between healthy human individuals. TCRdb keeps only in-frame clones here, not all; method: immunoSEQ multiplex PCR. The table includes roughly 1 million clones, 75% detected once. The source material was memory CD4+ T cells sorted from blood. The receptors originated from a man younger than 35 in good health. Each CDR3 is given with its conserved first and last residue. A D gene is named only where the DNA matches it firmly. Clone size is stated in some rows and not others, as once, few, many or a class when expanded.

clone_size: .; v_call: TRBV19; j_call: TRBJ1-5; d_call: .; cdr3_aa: CASSIESNQPQHF; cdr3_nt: TGTGCCAGTAGTATAGAATCAAATCAGCCCCAGCATTTT
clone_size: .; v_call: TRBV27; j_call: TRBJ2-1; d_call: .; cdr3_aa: CASSITATGFNEQFF; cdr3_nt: TGTGCCAGCAGTATAACGGCGACAGGATTCAATGAGCAGTTCTTC
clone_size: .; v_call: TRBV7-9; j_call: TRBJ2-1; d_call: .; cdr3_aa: CASSPRGTLDNEQFF; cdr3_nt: TGTGCCAGCAGCCCCAGAGGGACCCTTGACAATGAGCAGTTCTTC
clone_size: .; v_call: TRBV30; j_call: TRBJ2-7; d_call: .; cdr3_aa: CAWSPDPGTSIWYF; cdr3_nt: TGTGCCTGGAGTCCCGACCCCGGGACATCCATATGGTACTTC
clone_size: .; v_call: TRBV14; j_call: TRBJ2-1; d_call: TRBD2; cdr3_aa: CASSQGGGAEQFF; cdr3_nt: TGTGCCAGCAGCCAAGGGGGAGGGGCTGAGCAGTTCTTC
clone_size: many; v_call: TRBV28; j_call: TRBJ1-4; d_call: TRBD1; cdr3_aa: CASRTDRNKNEKLFF; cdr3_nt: TGTGCCAGCAGAACGGACAGGAATAAGAATGAAAAACTGTTTTTT
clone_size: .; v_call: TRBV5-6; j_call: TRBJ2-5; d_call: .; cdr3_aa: CASSQRPEETQYF; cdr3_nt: TGTGCCAGCAGCCAACGCCCTGAAGAGACCCAGTACTTC
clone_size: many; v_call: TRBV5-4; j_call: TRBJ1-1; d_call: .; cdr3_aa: CASSLGGGSTEAFF; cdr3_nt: TGTGCCAGCAGCTTGGGAGGGGGTAGCACTGAAGCTTTCTTT
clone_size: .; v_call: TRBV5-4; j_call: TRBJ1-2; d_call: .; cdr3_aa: CASNLPTGIAGYTF; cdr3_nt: TGTGCCAGCAACCTTCCCACAGGGATCGCTGGCTACACCTTC
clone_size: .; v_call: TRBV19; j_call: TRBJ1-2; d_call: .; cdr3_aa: CASSTRHGPTYGYTF; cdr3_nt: TGTGCCAGTAGTACCAGACATGGCCCCACCTATGGCTACACCTTC